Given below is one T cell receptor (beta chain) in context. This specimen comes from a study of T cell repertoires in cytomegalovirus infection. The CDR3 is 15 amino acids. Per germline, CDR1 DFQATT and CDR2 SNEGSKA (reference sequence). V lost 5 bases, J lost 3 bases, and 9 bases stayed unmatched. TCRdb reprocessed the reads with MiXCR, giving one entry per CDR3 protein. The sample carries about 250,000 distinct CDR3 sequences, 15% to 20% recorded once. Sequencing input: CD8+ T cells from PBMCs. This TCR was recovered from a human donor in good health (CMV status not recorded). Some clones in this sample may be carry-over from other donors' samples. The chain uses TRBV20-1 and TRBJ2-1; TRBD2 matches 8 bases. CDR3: CSAGRTSIYYNEQFF. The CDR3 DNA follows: TGCAGTGCTGGTAGGACTAGCATCTACTACAATGAGCAGTTCTTC.